The rows below give T cell receptor beta chains drawn from one sample of a study of blood T cell repertoires in COVID-19. Libraries were prepared by immunoSEQ multiplex PCR; TCRdb keeps only in-frame clonotypes and omits some of them. The sample holds a few hundred thousand clones, about 80% seen once. The sample comprised PBMCs or T cells enriched from blood (not recorded which). The receptors come from a man aged 50-59 years who had recovered from COVID-19. Both conserved end residues are part of each CDR3. D genes are given only for firm matches. Rows may omit the clone size; those that give it use once, few, many or a size class.

>TRBV5-1|.|TRBJ1-1|.
CASSTVGGDEAFF
TGCGCCAGCAGCACCGTGGGGGGAGATGAAGCTTTCTTT
>TRBV27|TRBD1|TRBJ2-5|.
CASSRPGQQETQYF
TGTGCCAGCAGTAGACCGGGACAGCAAGAGACCCAGTACTTC
>TRBV28|.|TRBJ1-2|.
CASSLDGGRYYGYTF
TGTGCCAGCAGTCTGGACGGCGGGAGGTATTATGGCTACACCTTC
>TRBV4-3|.|TRBJ2-3|.
CASSREPDTQYF
TGCGCCAGCAGCCGGGAGCCAGATACGCAGTATTTT
>TRBV10-2|TRBD1|TRBJ1-1|.
CASSDQTGGNTEAFF
TGCGCCAGCAGTGACCAGACAGGGGGGAACACTGAAGCTTTCTTT
>TRBV18|.|TRBJ1-1|.
CASSSGRATTEAFF
TGTGCCAGCTCATCGGGCAGGGCGACCACTGAAGCTTTCTTT
>TRBV7-3|TRBD2|TRBJ2-2|.
CASSLGLAGDTGELFF
TGTGCCAGCAGCTTAGGACTAGCGGGGGACACCGGGGAGCTGTTTTTT
>TRBV5-5|TRBD1|TRBJ1-4|.
CASSSSITGGNEKLFF
TGTGCCAGCAGCTCAAGTATCACAGGGGGTAATGAAAAACTGTTTTTT
>TRBV20-1|TRBD2|TRBJ2-1|.
CSASAPGLAGNEQFF
TGCAGTGCTAGTGCTCCGGGACTAGCAGGCAATGAGCAGTTCTTC
>TRBV28|TRBD1|TRBJ1-2|.
CASSLMTGSNYGYTF
TGTGCCAGCAGTCTTATGACAGGGTCCAACTATGGCTACACCTTC
>TRBV5-1|.|TRBJ1-6|.
CASSLDPGRYNSPLHF
TGCGCCAGCAGCTTGGATCCAGGGAGGTATAATTCACCCCTCCACTTT
>TRBV4-2|TRBD1|TRBJ2-3|.
CASSHTGTGDVTDTQYF
TGTGCCAGCAGCCATACCGGGACAGGGGATGTCACAGATACGCAGTATTTT
>TRBV19|TRBD1|TRBJ2-7|.
CASSLRDRGGYEQYF
TGTGCCAGTAGTCTCCGGGACAGGGGGGGTTACGAGCAGTACTTC
>TRBV10-3|.|TRBJ2-5|.
CAISNPQETQYF
TGTGCCATCAGTAATCCACAAGAGACCCAGTACTTC
>TRBV30|.|TRBJ2-2|.
CAWSFLRRRAGELFF
TGTGCCTGGAGTTTCCTAAGACGGAGAGCCGGGGAGCTGTTTTTT
>TRBV6-5|.|TRBJ1-3|.
CASSYTAGPGDTIYF
TGTGCCAGCAGTTACACCGCGGGGCCGGGGGACACCATATATTTT
>TRBV18|.|TRBJ1-3|.
CASSPPSGGNTIYF
TGTGCCAGCTCACCACCGTCCGGGGGAAACACCATATATTTT
>TRBV9|.|TRBJ1-1|.
CASSIQGQGNTEAFF
TGTGCCAGCAGCATCCAGGGTCAAGGGAACACTGAAGCTTTCTTT
>TRBV30|.|TRBJ2-1|.
CAWGAGLSSYNEQFF
TGTGCCTGGGGGGCAGGGCTTAGCTCCTACAATGAGCAGTTCTTC
>TRBV6-2/TRBV6-3|TRBD1|TRBJ2-5|.
CASSYTDRGRETQYF
TGTGCCAGCAGTTACACGGACAGGGGGCGGGAGACCCAGTACTTC
>TRBV20-1|.|TRBJ2-7|.
CSAASDYEQYF
TGCAGTGCTGCTAGCGACTACGAGCAGTACTTC
>TRBV27|TRBD1|TRBJ1-1|.
CASSSPAKGAVNTEAFF
TGTGCCAGCAGTTCCCCGGCGAAGGGGGCCGTGAACACTGAAGCTTTCTTT
>TRBV3-1/TRBV3-2|.|TRBJ1-2|.
CASSQVAGNYGYTF
TGTGCCAGCAGCCAAGTTGCGGGGAACTATGGCTACACCTTC
>TRBV4-1|.|TRBJ2-2|once
CASSQVTPPFNTGELFF
TGCGCCAGCAGCCAAGTTACTCCCCCGTTTAACACCGGGGAGCTGTTTTTT
>TRBV7-7|TRBD1|TRBJ2-7|.
CASSLGLDRGLDEQYF
TGTGCTAGCAGCTTAGGGCTGGACAGGGGGCTTGACGAGCAGTACTTC
>TRBV19|.|TRBJ1-1|few
CASSNRPGSITNTEAFF
TGTGCCAGTAGTAACCGACCCGGGTCTATAACGAACACTGAAGCTTTCTTT
>TRBV19|TRBD2|TRBJ2-1|.
CASTTRLAGVIRNEQFF
TGTGCCAGTACGACACGACTAGCGGGGGTAATTAGGAATGAGCAGTTCTTC
>TRBV10-1|TRBD2|TRBJ2-1|.
CASSERGSSYNEQFF
TGCGCCAGCAGTGAACGCGGGAGCTCCTACAATGAGCAGTTCTTC
>TRBV5-1|.|TRBJ1-1|.
CASSSQGSGATEAFF
TGCGCCAGCAGCTCCCAGGGGAGTGGGGCCACTGAAGCTTTCTTT
>TRBV21-1|.|TRBJ2-1|.
CASSRESLTGSSYNEQFF
TGTGCCAGCAGCAGAGAGTCCCTGACAGGGAGCTCCTACAATGAGCAGTTCTTC
>TRBV7-3|.|TRBJ2-5|once
CASSLGGAYETQYF
TGTGCCAGCAGCTTAGGGGGGGCGTATGAGACCCAGTACTTC